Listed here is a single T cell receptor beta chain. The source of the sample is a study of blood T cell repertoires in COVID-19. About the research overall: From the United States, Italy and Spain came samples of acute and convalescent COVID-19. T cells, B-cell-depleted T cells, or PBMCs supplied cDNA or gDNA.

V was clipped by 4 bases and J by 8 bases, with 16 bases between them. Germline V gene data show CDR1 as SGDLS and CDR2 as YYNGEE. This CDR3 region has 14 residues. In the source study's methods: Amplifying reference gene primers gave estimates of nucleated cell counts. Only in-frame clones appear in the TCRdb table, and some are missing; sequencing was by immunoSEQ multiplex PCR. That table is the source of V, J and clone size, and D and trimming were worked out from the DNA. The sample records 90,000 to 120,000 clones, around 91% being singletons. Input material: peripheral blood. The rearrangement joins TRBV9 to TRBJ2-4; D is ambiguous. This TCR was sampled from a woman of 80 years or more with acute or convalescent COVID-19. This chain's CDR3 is CASSSTELSYIQYF. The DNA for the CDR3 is TGTGCCAGCAGCTCGACCGAACTAAGTTACATTCAGTACTTC.